This T cell receptor beta chain appears in the sequencing data of a study of beta chain features in type 1 diabetes. This clone was detected ten times or more. Its antigen is still unknown. Study conclusions and caveats: Patients and controls would be equally affected if PCR favored shorter templates.

Germline CDR1 SGHDN, CDR2 FVKESK. The CDR3 length is 14 residues. The V end lost 4 bases, the J end lost 3 bases, and 10 bases lay between the germline ends. Every bit of the isolated RNA underwent reverse transcription, so sequencing read expressed TCRB transcripts. For naive, central memory and regulatory T cell samples, reads averaged around 3.8 million. Sequencing was performed with immunoSEQ multiplex PCR; in TCRdb, only in-frame clones are kept and a portion is missing. This sample has about 140,000 clones, with roughly 10% found just once. The sequence derives from a woman between 35 and 50 years old in good health. This chain joins TRBV14 and TRBJ2-1; maybe TRBD2 (5 bases). Sequencing was carried out using central memory CD4+ T cells from blood. CDR3 amino acids: CASSPTGVYNEQFF. CDR3 coding DNA: TGTGCCAGCAGCCCGACCGGGGTCTACAATGAGCAGTTCTTC.